The source of this T cell receptor (beta chain) is a study of shared clonotypes between healthy human individuals. Study details: Two women and three men aged 18 to 49 served as donors. The study used three CD4 naive, three CD4 memory, two CD8 naive and one CD8 memory plate per donor.

Study-level findings and limits: The authors expected sequencing depth to affect clonotype sharing among donors.

Sequencing used immunoSEQ multiplex PCR; TCRdb keeps in-frame clones, though not all of them. The sample yields some 2,500,000 clones, under 95% seen once. The germline V gene encodes CDR1 MDHEN and CDR2 SYDVKM. Unmatched junction bases numbered 1, after V lost 5 bases and J lost 11 bases. This CDR3 is built from 11 residues. A CD45RA+ naive subset and a CD45RA-negative memory subset were split from CD4+ cells. As concerns this clone: Its antigen is not known.

The rearrangement uses TRBV28 and TRBJ1-3; 9 bases line up with TRBD1. The sample was naive CD4+ T cells from PBMCs. Stated subset: CD45RA+ positively selected. The clonotype originates from a man aged 18 to 29 in good health. Some clones in this sample may be carry-over from other donors' samples. The CDR3 coding sequence is TGTGCCAGCAGTAGGACAGGGGCCATATATTTT. Encoded protein: CASSRTGAIYF.